This is a list of T cell receptor beta chains from one sample in a study of regulatory T cells in long-lasting Graves disease. One entry per CDR3 protein results from TCRdb running MiXCR on the multiplex PCR reads. The repertoire includes 540,000 or so distinct CDR3 sequences, roughly 14% of them detected once, and roughly 9.7% sits in the top ten. This same sample was also taken into another study, of T cells in Graves' hyperthyroidism and ophthalmopathy.

This specimen consisted of peripheral blood mononuclear cells (PBMCs), obtained at new diagnosis, from a patient treated with antithyroid drugs. These receptors came from a man under 40 with Graves disease. Each CDR3 is given with its conserved first and last residue. Each record gives: J gene, V gene, D gene, clone size, CDR3 DNA, CDR3 protein. D genes are given only for firm matches. The size field is filled for only some rows; it gives once, few, many or a size class.

>TRBJ1-4|TRBV2|-|many
TGTGCCAGCGAACTTGCGTCCCTCCCCAGCGAAAAACTGTTTTTT
CASELASLPSEKLFF
>TRBJ2-5|TRBV5-1|TRBD2|many
TGCGCCAGCAGCTTGGCCGGCGGGAGGCGAATTCAAGAGACCCAGTACTTC
CASSLAGGRRIQETQYF
>TRBJ2-1|TRBV12-3/TRBV12-4|TRBD2|many
TGTGCCAGCAGTTTAGCGGTGGGGACTAGCATCTTTCTTGAGCAGTTCTTC
CASSLAVGTSIFLEQFF
>TRBJ2-1|TRBV20-1|TRBD2|few
TGCAGCGTGACTAGCGGGGTTTACAATGAGCAGTTCTTC
CSVTSGVYNEQFF
>TRBJ1-1|TRBV12-3/TRBV12-4|TRBD1|few
TGTGCCAGCGGCCCAGGGGGCACTGAAGCTTTCTTT
CASGPGGTEAFF
>TRBJ2-5|TRBV6-5|TRBD2|-
TGTGCCAGCAGTTACCGCCGGGGGGTAGGGAGTCCCCAGTACTTC
CASSYRRGVGSPQYF
>TRBJ2-1|TRBV7-2|-|few
TGTGCCAGCAGCATCGCGGGACTCGTCTACAATGAGCAGTTCTTC
CASSIAGLVYNEQFF
>TRBJ1-1|TRBV7-2|-|many
TGTGCCAGCAGTGCCTCTAGTGGAGCCACTGAAGCTTTCTTT
CASSASSGATEAFF
>TRBJ1-1|TRBV2|TRBD1|few
TGTGCCAGCTCATACAGGGGGCTCAGCGCTGAAGCTTTCTTT
CASSYRGLSAEAFF
>TRBJ2-5|TRBV19|TRBD1|many
TGTGCCAGTAGTACCACCTGGGACAGTCAAGAGACCCAGTACTTC
CASSTTWDSQETQYF
>TRBJ1-2|TRBV29-1|TRBD1|-
TGCAGCGTTGAACAGGGGGCGTATGGCTACACCTTC
CSVEQGAYGYTF
>TRBJ1-4|TRBV27|-|few
TGTGCCAGCAGTTTTTTGGGGTATGAAAAACTGTTTTTT
CASSFLGYEKLFF
>TRBJ2-5|TRBV7-3|TRBD1|many
TGTGCCAGCAGCCGAACAGGGGGCTCGGAGACCCAGTACTTC
CASSRTGGSETQYF
>TRBJ2-7|TRBV20-1|-|-
TGCAGTGCTAGAAACCCAGGTAGAGGAACCTACGAGCAGTACTTC
CSARNPGRGTYEQYF
>TRBJ2-7|TRBV12-3/TRBV12-4|-|many
TGTGCCAGCAGTGCTCCTAGCACCAGGAGGGAGCAGTACTTC
CASSAPSTRREQYF
>TRBJ1-6|TRBV24-1|TRBD1|few
TGTGCCGCTTATTCCGGGACAGGGAGTAATTCACCCCTCCACTTT
CAAYSGTGSNSPLHF